This TCR beta chain was retrieved from a study (dated by TCRdb to about 2016). After removal of 2 bases from V and 0 bases from J, the junction retains 9 bases not matched to a gene. Its CDR3 holds 18 amino acids, cysteine through phenylalanine. CDR3 DNA is the only sequence kept; it has 54 bases, read in frame from the first base. The germline V gene provides CDR1 SGHDT and CDR2 YYEEEE. Libraries were built with RT-PCR. Sequencing instrument: Illumina MiSeq. Starting from the raw public reads, TCRdb applied fastp trimming at Q25, assembled clones with MiXCR and retained in-frame beta chains. Every CDR3 protein is listed once, alongside the most common genes and DNA of its rows. This sample is represented by approximately 720,000 distinct CDR3 sequences; 14% of them were singletons. Together, the top ten hold roughly 3.9% of the sample. This clonotype was observed at least ten times. It lacks a known antigen. No clone much larger than this one lies a single base away; base qualities are absent.

This TCR derives from a female donor in good health, serving as a healthy control. The chain is assembled from TRBV5-6 and TRBJ1-4; 8 central bases correspond to TRBD1. Sequencing used memory CD4+ T cells from blood. The nucleotide sequence reads as follows: TGTGCCAGCAGCTTCTTAACAGGGGGACACACAACTAATGAAAAACTGTTTTTT. The resulting protein is CASSFLTGGHTTNEKLFF.